The present T cell receptor beta chain was sequenced within a study of read filtering for tumor transcriptome and immune sequencing. The library was built from around 380 ng RNA with molecular barcoded adaptors for alpha/delta and beta/gamma chains. In TCRdb, the reads were re-called with MiXCR into one record per CDR3 protein. Of 85,000 or so distinct CDR3 sequences listed, roughly 12% were seen once; the top ten hold 15%. This clonotype was recorded at least ten times. Germline CDR1 SGHAT, CDR2 FQNNGV. J gave up 1 base and V 5 bases, and 6 bases lay outside the gene matches. The CDR3 covers 16 residues.

The chain couples TRBV11-2 to TRBJ2-1; 9 bases line up with TRBD2. Source material: a population of CD138-negative cells sorted from bone marrow. The sequence came from a donor at least 40 years old with multiple myeloma. CDR3 nucleotides: TGTGCCAGCAGCCCGCGACTAGCGGAATCCTACAATGAGCAGTTCTTC. Translated, it gives CASSPRLAESYNEQFF.